The 28 T cell receptor beta chains given below trace back to one sample, sequenced in a study of CD8+ T cells in alopecia areata. Specified treatment: oral pan-JAK inhibitor, 5-10 mg twice daily. cDNA prepared by RNA extraction and subsequent reverse transcription served as the template for sequencing. The repertoire was sequenced with immunoSEQ multiplex PCR; TCRdb's copy has only in-frame clones and lacks some. The repertoire holds approximately 150,000 clones, with approximately 52% as singletons. The sequenced sample was CD4+ T cells sorted from blood, obtained between weeks 55 and 70, from a patient treated with tofacitinib. These receptors all come from a human donor with alopecia areata.

V and J are TRBV5-4 and TRBJ2-3; D not resolved. This CDR3 contains 15 residues. V lost 4 bases, J lost 6 bases, and 18 bases lay in between. Germline assignment: CDR1 SGHNT and CDR2 YYREEE (reference sequence). The CDR3 is CASSIRSSLGDTQYF. The DNA of the CDR3 is TGTGCCAGCAGCATCCGGTCCTCCCTCGGGGATACGCAGTATTTT.

DNA for the CDR3: TGTGCCAGCAGGAGGGGTCCAACTGCCTACGAGCAGTACTTC. Its translation is CASRRGPTAYEQYF. The chain combines TRBV6-1 with TRBJ2-7; D is perhaps TRBD1 or TRBD2 (5 bases each). CDR3 length equals 14 residues. The V end was cut by 6 bases, the J end by 2 bases, with 14 bases between. From germline, CDR1 is MNHNS and CDR2 SASEGT.

The chain couples TRBV2 to TRBJ2-5; TRBD1 matches 7 bases. This CDR3 region has 13 residues. V trimming: 2 bases; J trimming: 5 bases; junction bases outside the gene matches: 2. Germline CDR1 is SNHLY and CDR2 is FYNNEI. CDR3 amino acids: CASSETGVETQYF. Written as DNA, the CDR3 is TGTGCCAGCAGTGAAACAGGGGTGGAGACCCAGTACTTC.

This chain connects TRBV29-1 to TRBJ1-2; maybe TRBD1 (5 bases). The CDR3 totals 12 residues. CDR1 is SQVTM and CDR2 is ANQGSEA in the germline V gene. V dropped 7 bases and J dropped 4 bases, with 13 bases sitting between them. CDR3 in DNA: TGCAGCGGTGACAGTGAGATCTATGGCTACACCTTC. Its protein product is CSGDSEIYGYTF. The full variable domain, completed using reference TRBV29-1 and TRBJ1-2, is SAVISQKPSRDICQRGTSLTIQCQVDSQVTMMFWYRQQPGQSLTLIATANQGSEATYESGFVIDKFPISRPNLTFSTLTVSNMSPEDSSIYLCSGDSEIYGYTFGSGTRLTVV.

This clone has more than one count but fewer than ten. The chain couples TRBV4-2 to TRBJ2-4, with 11 bases fitting TRBD2. Germline trimming cut 0 bases from V and 0 bases from J; bases unmatched to any gene: 4. The CDR3 length is 18 residues. Germline V CDR1 and CDR2: LGHNA, YNFKEQ. The CDR3 DNA reads TGTGCCAGCAGCCAAGATACTAGCGGGGGACTAGCCAAAAACATTCAGTACTTC. Translated, it gives CASSQDTSGGLAKNIQYF.

The sample holds a few counts of this clone. This chain connects TRBV18 to TRBJ2-1; 8 nucleotides line up with TRBD2. This CDR3 region has 16 residues. The germline V gene has CDR1 KGHSH and CDR2 LQKENI. Trimming at V came to 3 bases and at J to 0 bases, leaving 4 bases not matched to a gene. CDR3 region: CASSPERGSSYNEQFF. The CDR3 nucleotides are TGTGCCAGCTCACCGGAGCGGGGGTCCTCCTACAATGAGCAGTTCTTC.

This clone was found many times. The chain joins TRBV7-9 to TRBJ2-3, with 12 positions matching TRBD2. The junction had 5 bases not matched to a gene; V was cut back by 4 bases and J by 3 bases. This CDR3 contains 16 residues. CDR1 and CDR2 (germline): SEHNR, FQNEAQ (reference sequence). The CDR3 protein is CASSSGLAGWTDTQYF. CDR3 DNA sequence: TGTGCCAGCAGCTCCGGACTAGCGGGGTGGACAGATACGCAGTATTTT.

This clone was seen repeatedly, ten times or more. The chain carries TRBV6-5 and TRBJ1-1; TRBD1 agrees at 7 bases. After removal of 2 bases from V and 7 bases from J, the junction contained 7 bases not matched to a gene. Germline V gives CDR1 MNHEY, CDR2 SVGAGI. The CDR3 has 14 amino acids. Here the CDR3 reads CASSYQQGKGEAFF. The CDR3 bases are TGTGCCAGCAGTTACCAACAGGGGAAGGGTGAAGCTTTCTTT.

The J gene is TRBJ2-3, the V gene TRBV5-1, with D perhaps matching TRBD1 or TRBD2 (5 bases each). The CDR3 loop spans 14 amino acids. Germline CDR1 and CDR2: SGHRS and YFSETQ. Trimming removed 4 bases at V and 5 bases at J, with 14 bases between. The CDR3 bases are TGCGCCAGCAGCCCTGGGGGTGGGATAGATACGCAGTATTTT. The encoded protein is CASSPGGGIDTQYF.

The V gene is TRBV30, the J gene TRBJ2-2; the D is unclear. V was clipped by 0 bases and J by 6 bases, with 11 bases between them. CDR3 length: 14 amino acids. Germline V gives CDR1 GTSNPN, CDR2 SVGIG (reference sequence). CDR3 amino acids: CAWSVLAPAGELFF. CDR3 sequence (DNA): TGTGCCTGGAGTGTATTAGCTCCAGCCGGGGAGCTGTTTTTT. Based on the CDR3 plus reference TRBV30 and TRBJ2-2, the full variable domain is SQTIHQWPATLVQPVGSPLSLECTVEGTSNPNLYWYRQAAGRGLQLLFYSVGIGQISSEVPQNLSASRPQDRQFILSSKKLLLSDSGFYLCAWSVLAPAGELFFGEGSRLTVL.

The chain recombines TRBV2 with TRBJ2-3; 8 positions agree with TRBD1. With V trimmed by 10 bases and J by 2 bases, 17 bases remained unmatched. The CDR3 runs 17 residues. In germline, CDR1 is SNHLY, CDR2 FYNNEI. CDR3 coding DNA: TGTGCCACCCTCCGGGACAGGAGATCTCTATCCACAGATACGCAGTATTTT. This gives the protein CATLRDRRSLSTDTQYF. Variable domain in full (rest from reference TRBV2 and TRBJ2-3): EPEVTQTPSHQVTQMGQEVILRCVPISNHLYFYWYRQILGQKVEFLVSFYNNEISEKSEIFDDQFSVERPDGSNFTLKIRSTKLEDSAMYFCATLRDRRSLSTDTQYFGPGTRLTVL.

The V gene is TRBV10-3, the J gene TRBJ2-7, with 12 bases that match TRBD1. CDR3 size: 14 residues. J lost 6 bases, V lost 6 bases, and 6 bases had no gene match. Germline loops: CDR1 ENHRY, CDR2 SYGVKD. The CDR3 coding sequence is TGTGCCATCAGCCTGGGACAGGGGGCGAGCGAGCAGTACTTC. This gives the protein CAISLGQGASEQYF.

This chain connects TRBV7-9 to TRBJ2-2; no clear D gene. CDR3 size: 15 residues. V dropped 5 bases and J dropped 0 bases, with 10 bases sitting between them. CDR1 SEHNR and CDR2 FQNEAQ come from the germline V gene (reference sequence). This CDR3 is CASSASPANTGELFF. The DNA of the CDR3 is TGTGCCAGCAGCGCCTCCCCAGCGAACACCGGGGAGCTGTTTTTT.

The gene calls are TRBV10-3 and TRBJ1-4; D gene unclear. Trimming shortened V by 10 bases and J by 0 bases, and 9 bases separated the two germline ends. CDR1 is ENHRY and CDR2 is SYGVKD in the germline V gene. This CDR3 has 13 residues. Here the CDR3 reads CASRSATNEKLFF. The CDR3 DNA sequence: TGTGCCAGCAGAAGTGCAACTAATGAAAAACTGTTTTTT.

J is TRBJ2-5 and V is TRBV6-5; tentative D call: TRBD1 (6 bases). Trimming shortened V by 6 bases and J by 5 bases, and 19 bases separated the two germline ends. The CDR3 spans 15 residues. Germline CDR1 MNHEY, CDR2 SVGAGI. CDR3 loop: CASRLTTGPGETQYF. The CDR3 region has the DNA TGTGCCAGCAGACTAACGACAGGTCCGGGGGAGACCCAGTACTTC.

The V call is TRBV30, the J call TRBJ1-3, with TRBD1 as a possible D gene (5 bases). The CDR3 has 15 amino acids. CDR1 and CDR2 (germline): GTSNPN, SVGIG (reference sequence). Trimming cost V 2 bases and J 2 bases, with 13 bases left between them. The chain's CDR3 is CAWSSKTAPGNTIYF. The CDR3, as DNA: TGTGCCTGGAGTTCTAAGACAGCTCCTGGAAACACCATATATTTT.

This chain links TRBV30 with TRBJ1-3; D remains ambiguous. With 0 bases removed from V and 0 bases from J, the gap between germline ends came to 9 bases. Germline assignment: CDR1 GTSNPN and CDR2 SVGIG (reference sequence). The CDR3 totals 15 residues. In DNA form, the CDR3 reads TGTGCCTGGAGTGTTCGCAGCCTCTCTGGAAACACCATATATTTT. It translates to CAWSVRSLSGNTIYF.

V and J are TRBV7-7 and TRBJ2-5; D remains unclear. V was clipped by 3 bases and J by 2 bases, with 7 bases between them. Germline V gives CDR1 SSHAT, CDR2 FNYEAQ (reference sequence). The CDR3 runs to 13 residues. CDR3 nucleotides: TGTGCCAGCAGCTTTCAGGCTCAAGAGACCCAGTACTTC. Encoded protein: CASSFQAQETQYF.

This chain links TRBV11-3 with TRBJ1-1; TRBD1 might be the D (6 bases). This CDR3 contains 15 residues. Germline loops: CDR1 SGHNT, CDR2 YENEEA. V lost 2 bases and J lost 1, with 11 bases in between. The CDR3 coding sequence is TGTGCCAGCAGCTTATGGGTCAGGGGGAACACTGAAGCTTTCTTT. Protein sequence: CASSLWVRGNTEAFF. The full variable domain, with the rest looked up from reference TRBV11-3 and TRBJ1-1, is EAGVVQSPRYKIIEKKQPVAFWCNPISGHNTLYWYLQNLGQGPELLIRYENEEAVDDSQLPKDRFSAERLKGVDSTLKIQPAELGDSAVYLCASSLWVRGNTEAFFGQGTRLTVV.

This rearrangement joins TRBV5-1 to TRBJ2-3; possibly TRBD1 for D (6 bases). Trimming pared 4 bases from V and 1 base from J, leaving 16 bases between. The CDR3 contains 16 residues. CDR1 SGHRS and CDR2 YFSETQ come from the germline V gene. CDR3 nucleotide sequence: TGCGCCAGCAGCCTCGAGGGGGATAGTGGCACAGATACGCAGTATTTT. Protein sequence: CASSLEGDSGTDTQYF.

The chain carries TRBV2 and TRBJ1-2; D is unresolved. V was trimmed by 6 bases and J by 10 bases, leaving 12 bases between them. The germline CDR1 and CDR2 sequences are SNHLY and FYNNEI. CDR3 length equals 11 residues. The chain's CDR3 is CASRERSYYTF. In DNA form, the CDR3 reads TGTGCCAGCAGGGAACGGAGTTACTACACCTTC.

This chain connects TRBV10-3 to TRBJ2-3; D perhaps matches TRBD2 (6 bases). The ends were cut back, 10 bases at V and 4 bases at J, with 18 bases in the middle. The germline CDR1 and CDR2 sequences are ENHRY and SYGVKD. The CDR3 length is 14 residues. Here the CDR3 reads CATAELPGADTQYF. CDR3 in DNA: TGTGCCACTGCGGAGCTCCCGGGGGCAGATACGCAGTATTTT.

The chain carries TRBV6-5 and TRBJ2-6, with D uncertain. CDR3 length: 15 residues. The V gene's germline CDR1 is MNHEY and CDR2 SVGAGI. V lost 5 bases and J 4 bases, leaving 12 bases between the germline ends. Written as DNA, the CDR3 is TGTGCCAGCAGTCGAGGCGGTTCCGGGGCCAACGTCCTGACTTTC. This translates into CASSRGGSGANVLTF.

The rearrangement joins TRBV30 to TRBJ1-2, with 8 bases lining up with TRBD1. V was clipped by 3 bases and J by 3 bases; unmatched bases: 6. Per germline, CDR1 GTSNPN and CDR2 SVGIG (reference sequence). CDR3 size: 14 residues. In DNA, the CDR3 is TGTGCCTGGAGCACAGGGGGTTTAGACTATGGCTACACCTTC. The encoded protein is CAWSTGGLDYGYTF.

DNA for the CDR3: TGTGCCAGCAGTGGGGGGGGGACAGGGTTTCGTCAGCCCCAGCATTTT. The encoded protein is CASSGGGTGFRQPQHF. V is TRBV2 and J is TRBJ1-5, with 9 bases matching TRBD1. CDR1 is SNHLY and CDR2 is FYNNEI in the germline V gene. V trimming: 4 bases; J trimming: 6 bases; junction bases outside the gene matches: 10. The CDR3 contains 16 residues.

J is TRBJ2-5 and V is TRBV30; possible D gene TRBD1, 6 bases. Per the germline V gene, CDR1 is GTSNPN and CDR2 is SVGIG (reference sequence). The ends were cut back, 4 bases at V and 4 bases at J, with 22 bases in the middle. This CDR3 is built from 16 residues. Here the CDR3 DNA reads TGTGCCTGGACCCGGGGCCCCACAGGGTTTTTAGAGACCCAGTACTTC. Translated: CAWTRGPTGFLETQYF.

This clone turned up a few times. The chain is built from TRBV9 and TRBJ2-2; tentative D call: TRBD1 (6 bases). This CDR3 region has 16 residues. Trimming removed 0 bases at V and 7 bases at J, with 16 bases between. Germline V CDR1 and CDR2: SGDLS, YYNGEE. The CDR3 is CASSVATSGAGGELFF. As DNA, the CDR3 is TGTGCCAGCAGCGTAGCTACGTCAGGGGCAGGCGGGGAGCTGTTTTTT.

This chain joins TRBV6-6 and TRBJ2-5; TRBD1 might be the D (5 bases). The CDR3 contains 13 residues. V was trimmed by 8 bases and J by 4 bases, leaving 14 bases between them. The germline V gene has CDR1 MNHNY and CDR2 SVGAGI (reference sequence). The CDR3 loop reads CASGKGAVETQYF. The CDR3 DNA follows: TGTGCCAGCGGGAAAGGGGCAGTAGAGACCCAGTACTTC.